One sample yielded the 20 T cell receptor beta chains listed below, sequenced in a study of blood T cell repertoires in COVID-19. Sequenced by immunoSEQ multiplex PCR; TCRdb stores in-frame clones only, minus some. Of 250,000 or so clones in the sample, roughly 80% were seen once. The sequenced sample was peripheral blood. These receptors were collected from a woman between 18 and 29 years old with acute or convalescent COVID-19.

This chain links TRBV27 with TRBJ2-2, with D tentatively TRBD1 (8 bases). In germline, CDR1 is MNHEY, CDR2 SMNVEV (reference sequence). The CDR3 covers 20 residues. Trimming left V 3 bases short and J 0 bases short, with 23 bases between. The CDR3 nucleotides read TGTGCCAGCAGTTTGTCTACAGGGGGGTTGGGGAGGGCGAACACCGGGGAGCTGTTTTTT. It encodes CASSLSTGGLGRANTGELFF.

The chain links TRBV5-6 to TRBJ2-5; D unresolved. The CDR3 sequence is 13 residues long. With 4 bases removed from V and 0 bases from J, the gap between germline ends came to 7 bases. Looked up from germline, CDR1 is SGHDT and CDR2 is YYEEEE. The CDR3, as DNA: TGTGCCAGCAGCCCCCGGGACCAAGAGACCCAGTACTTC. Translation: CASSPRDQETQYF.

The chain is built from TRBV28 and TRBJ1-2; 7 bases line up with TRBD1. The CDR3 is 15 amino acids. CDR1 MDHEN and CDR2 SYDVKM come from the germline V gene. J lost 8 bases, V lost 5 bases, and 14 bases had no gene match. The CDR3 loop is CASSLVLPGGRGYTF. Written as DNA, the CDR3 is TGTGCCAGCAGTCTCGTCCTCCCAGGGGGTCGGGGCTACACCTTC.

V is TRBV21-1 and J is TRBJ2-2; the table assigns TRBD2, which was not confirmed against the DNA. TRBV21-1 has pseudogene status. This CDR3 is built from 18 residues. The CDR3 reads CASSKPPRGRGGAGELFF. DNA of the CDR3: TGTGCCAGCAGCAAACCCCCCCGCGGGAGAGGGGGAGCCGGGGAGCTGTTTTTT.

The chain couples TRBV7-2 to TRBJ2-1; TRBD1 agrees at 8 bases. This CDR3 comprises 15 residues. Trimming took 4 bases from V and 5 from J; bases not matched to a gene: 7. The V gene's germline CDR1 is SGHTA and CDR2 FQGNSA. Here the CDR3 reads CASSSQGALNNEQFF. The CDR3 bases are TGTGCCAGCAGCTCGCAGGGGGCGCTTAACAATGAGCAGTTCTTC.

The chain recombines TRBV4-3 with TRBJ1-6, with 9 nucleotides matching TRBD1. CDR3 size: 20 residues. Trimming removed 0 bases from V and 4 bases from J; junction bases left unmatched: 13. Looked up from germline, CDR1 is LGHNA and CDR2 is YSLEER. The CDR3 sequence: CASSQEAPGQGDGYNSPLHF. The CDR3 DNA reads TGCGCCAGCAGCCAAGAAGCACCGGGACAGGGTGATGGTTATAATTCACCCCTCCACTTT.

The genes are TRBV6-4 and TRBJ2-3, with 8 bases identical to TRBD1. Trimming removed 4 bases from V and 2 bases from J; junction bases left unmatched: 5. The CDR3 has 15 residues. CDR1 is MRHNA, CDR2 SNTAGT, per germline. The CDR3 DNA sequence: TGTGCCAGCAGTGTCTCCAGGGGGCCCACAGATACGCAGTATTTT. It is translated as CASSVSRGPTDTQYF.

This sequence joins TRBV6-4 and TRBJ2-1; D is perhaps TRBD1 (7 bases). V lost 0 bases and J lost 0, with 18 bases in between. CDR3 length equals 19 residues. The germline gives CDR1 MRHNA, CDR2 SNTAGT. The CDR3 spells CASSDSGRDRLSSYNEQFF. Here the CDR3 DNA reads TGTGCCAGCAGTGACTCGGGGCGGGACAGACTAAGCTCCTACAATGAGCAGTTCTTC.

V and J are TRBV28 and TRBJ1-1, with 9 bases that match TRBD1. This CDR3 has 14 residues. Germline-derived CDR1 and CDR2 are MDHEN and SYDVKM. J was trimmed by 3 bases and V by 3 bases; bases with no gene match: 2. CDR3 bases: TGTGCCAGCAGTTTGGGACAGGGTTACACTGAAGCTTTCTTT. Residues: CASSLGQGYTEAFF.

This rearrangement joins TRBV27 to TRBJ1-1, with TRBD1 identical over 9 bases. The CDR3 spans 14 residues. V shed 7 bases and J 5 bases; nucleotides not matched to a gene: 8. CDR1 and CDR2 from the germline V gene are MNHEY and SMNVEV (reference sequence). This CDR3 reads CASTTGQGRTEAFF. In nucleotides, the CDR3 is TGTGCCAGCACTACCGGACAGGGGCGAACTGAAGCTTTCTTT.

The chain combines TRBV5-6 with TRBJ1-5; D unclear. The V end lost 2 bases, the J end lost 4 bases, and 10 bases lay between the germline ends. The germline V gene encodes CDR1 SGHDT and CDR2 YYEEEE. The CDR3 is 14 amino acids. The CDR3 here is CASSFPGVNQPQHF. In DNA form, the CDR3 reads TGTGCCAGCAGCTTTCCGGGAGTTAATCAGCCCCAGCATTTT. Full variable domain (remainder filled in from reference TRBV5-6 and TRBJ1-5): DAGVTQSPTHLIKTRGQQVTLRCSPKSGHDTVSWYQQALGQGPQFIFQYYEEEERQRGNFPDRFSGHQFPNYSSELNVNALLLGDSALYLCASSFPGVNQPQHFGDGTRLSIL.

This clone has just a few counts. As DNA, the CDR3 is TGTGCCAGCAGATCTAGGGGAAACACCATATATTTT. This codes for CASRSRGNTIYF. J is TRBJ1-3 and V is TRBV27; D call uncertain. Trimming left V 6 bases short and J 4 bases short, with 7 bases between. CDR1 and CDR2 (germline): MNHEY, SMNVEV (reference sequence). The CDR3 runs to 12 residues.

J is TRBJ1-2 and V is TRBV30; D is unresolved. The V gene lost 1 base and the J gene lost 5 bases, with 5 bases spanning the gap. The CDR3 has 11 amino acids. CDR1 and CDR2 from the germline V gene are GTSNPN and SVGIG (reference sequence). CDR3 sequence: CAWSDHYGYTF. CDR3 bases: TGTGCCTGGAGTGATCATTATGGCTACACCTTC. Looking up the rest from reference TRBV30 and TRBJ1-2 gives the full variable domain: SQTIHQWPATLVQPVGSPLSLECTVEGTSNPNLYWYRQAAGRGLQLLFYSVGIGQISSEVPQNLSASRPQDRQFILSSKKLLLSDSGFYLCAWSDHYGYTFGSGTRLTVV.

This sequence joins TRBV7-2 and TRBJ2-5, with D possibly TRBD1 on 5 matching bases. The germline gives CDR1 SGHTA, CDR2 FQGNSA. The CDR3 consists of 15 residues. Between the trimmed V and J ends, which lost 2 bases and 4 bases, there was a span of 14 bases. CDR3: CASSLIRASGETQYF. The CDR3 DNA reads as TGTGCCAGCAGCTTAATCAGGGCCTCTGGAGAGACCCAGTACTTC.

Remarks on this clone: Other nucleotide sequences in the sample specify the same CDR3. The J gene is TRBJ1-1, the V gene TRBV18, with D possibly TRBD1 on 6 matching bases. Between the trimmed V and J ends, which lost 3 bases and 2 bases, there was a span of 10 bases. The CDR3 sequence is 14 residues long. Per germline, CDR1 KGHSH and CDR2 LQKENI. CDR3 loop: CASSPRTANTEAFF. The DNA of the CDR3 is TGTGCCAGCTCACCCAGGACAGCAAACACTGAAGCTTTCTTT.

The V and J genes are TRBV11-2 and TRBJ2-2; 12 nucleotides align to TRBD2. Trimming took 10 bases from V and 5 from J; bases not matched to a gene: 5. The germline V gene encodes CDR1 SGHAT and CDR2 FQNNGV. The length of the CDR3 is 14 residues. CDR3 nucleotides: TGTGCCAATTCCGGACTAGCGGGAACCGGGGAGCTGTTTTTT. It yields the protein CANSGLAGTGELFF.

V and J are TRBV27 and TRBJ2-5, with 9 nucleotides matching TRBD2. The J segment lost 6 bases and the V segment lost 4 bases, leaving 15 bases of the junction unmatched. This CDR3 spans 17 amino acids. Germline assignment: CDR1 MNHEY and CDR2 SMNVEV (reference sequence). The CDR3 DNA reads as TGTGCCAGCAGTTCGACCTTGCGGGAGGGCACAAGAAAGACCCAGTACTTC. Its protein product is CASSSTLREGTRKTQYF.

V usage is TRBV10-1 and J usage is TRBJ2-7; perhaps TRBD1 as D (5 bases). Trimming took 0 bases from V and 6 from J, leaving 9 bases between them. Germline V gives CDR1 WNHNN, CDR2 SYGVQD (reference sequence). CDR3 length equals 13 residues. CDR3 bases: TGCGCCAGCAGTGAGTCGTGGCAGGGCGAGCAGTACTTC. It is translated as CASSESWQGEQYF.

In this sample, this clone turned up once. This sequence joins TRBV4-2 and TRBJ2-7, with 11 nucleotides matching TRBD2. This CDR3 is built from 18 residues. The germline V gene encodes CDR1 LGHNA and CDR2 YNFKEQ. V shed 1 base and J 3 bases; nucleotides not matched to a gene: 11. The CDR3 nucleotides are TGTGCCAGCAGCCAAGCCCCTTTTGGCACTAGCGGGAGCTACGAGCAGTACTTC. Its translation is CASSQAPFGTSGSYEQYF.

The V gene is TRBV7-2, the J gene TRBJ2-5; 14 bases are shared with TRBD2. J gave up 2 bases and V 6 bases, and 5 bases lay outside the gene matches. CDR1 is SGHTA and CDR2 is FQGNSA in the germline V gene. The CDR3 totals 16 residues. The CDR3 coding sequence is TGTGCCAGCAGACGAGGGACTAGCGGGGGACAAGAGACCCAGTACTTC. Protein: CASRRGTSGGQETQYF. The full variable domain, its missing parts supplied by reference TRBV7-2 and TRBJ2-5, is GAGVSQSPSNKVTEKGKDVELRCDPISGHTALYWYRQSLGQGLEFLIYFQGNSAPDKSGLPSDRFSAERTGGSVSTLTIQRTQQEDSAVYLCASRRGTSGGQETQYFGPGTRLLVL.